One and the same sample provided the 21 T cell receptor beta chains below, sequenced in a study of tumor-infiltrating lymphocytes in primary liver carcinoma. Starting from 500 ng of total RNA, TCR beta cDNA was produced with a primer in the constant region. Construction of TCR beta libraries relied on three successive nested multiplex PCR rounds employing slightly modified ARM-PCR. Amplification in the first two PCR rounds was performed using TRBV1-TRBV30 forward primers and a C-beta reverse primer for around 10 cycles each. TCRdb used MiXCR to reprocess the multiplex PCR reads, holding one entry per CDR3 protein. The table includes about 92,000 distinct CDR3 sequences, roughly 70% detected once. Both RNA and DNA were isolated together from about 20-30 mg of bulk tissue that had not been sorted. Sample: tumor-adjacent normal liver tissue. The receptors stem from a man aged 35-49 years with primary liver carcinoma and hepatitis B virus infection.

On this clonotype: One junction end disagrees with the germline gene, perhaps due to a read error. The CDR3 sequence is CACSLERPGGDVLTF. In DNA, the CDR3 is TGTGCCTGCAGCTTAGAACGGCCCGGAGGCGACGTCCTGACTTTC. The chain couples TRBV11-2 to TRBJ2-6; tentative D call: TRBD2 (5 bases). The CDR3 extends over 15 amino acids. Germline CDR1 SGHAT, CDR2 FQNNGV. Based on the CDR3 plus reference TRBV11-2 and TRBJ2-6, the full variable domain is EAGVAQSPRYKIIEKRQSVAFWCNPISGHATLYWYQQILGQGPKLLIQFQNNGVVDDSQLPKDRFSAERLKGVDSTLKIQPAKLEDSAVYLCACSLERPGGDVLTFGAGSRLTVL.

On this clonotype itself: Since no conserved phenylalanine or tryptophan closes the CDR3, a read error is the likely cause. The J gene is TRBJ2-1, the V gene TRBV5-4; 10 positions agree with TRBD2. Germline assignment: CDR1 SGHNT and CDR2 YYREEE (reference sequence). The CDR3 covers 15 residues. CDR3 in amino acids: CANSWGGTSVNEQFS. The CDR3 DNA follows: TGTGCCAACAGCTGGGGGGGGACTAGCGTCAATGAGCAGTTCTCC.

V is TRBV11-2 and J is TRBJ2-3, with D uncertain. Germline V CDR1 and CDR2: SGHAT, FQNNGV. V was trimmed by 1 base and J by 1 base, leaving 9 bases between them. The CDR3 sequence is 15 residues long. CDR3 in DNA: TGTGCCAGCAGCTTAGCTCAGCCAGGCACAGATACGCAGTATTTT. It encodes CASSLAQPGTDTQYF.

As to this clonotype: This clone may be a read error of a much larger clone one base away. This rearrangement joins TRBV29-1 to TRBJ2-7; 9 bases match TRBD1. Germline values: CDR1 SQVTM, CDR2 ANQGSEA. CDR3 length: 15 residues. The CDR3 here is CGVAWGDRGDSEQYF. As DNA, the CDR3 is TGCGGCGTCGCCTGGGGAGACAGGGGGGATTCCGAGCAGTACTTC.

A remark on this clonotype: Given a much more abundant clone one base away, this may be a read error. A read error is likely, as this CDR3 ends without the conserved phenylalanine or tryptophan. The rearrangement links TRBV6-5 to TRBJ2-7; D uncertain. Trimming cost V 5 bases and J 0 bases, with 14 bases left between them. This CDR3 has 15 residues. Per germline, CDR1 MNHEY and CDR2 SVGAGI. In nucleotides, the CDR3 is TGTGCCAGCAGTAGGGAAGTACGAAGCTCCTACGAGCAGTACTTG. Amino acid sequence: CASSREVRSSYEQYL.

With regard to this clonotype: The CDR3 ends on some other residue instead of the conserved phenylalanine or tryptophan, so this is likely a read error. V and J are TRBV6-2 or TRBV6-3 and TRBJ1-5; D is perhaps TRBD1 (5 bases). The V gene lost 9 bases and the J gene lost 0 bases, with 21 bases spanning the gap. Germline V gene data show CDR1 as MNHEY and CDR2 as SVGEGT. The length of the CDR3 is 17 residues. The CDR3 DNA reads TGTGCCAGTAGCCGCCAGCCTTGGAGGGGTAGCAATCAGCCCCAGCATCTT. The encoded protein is CASSRQPWRGSNQPQHL.

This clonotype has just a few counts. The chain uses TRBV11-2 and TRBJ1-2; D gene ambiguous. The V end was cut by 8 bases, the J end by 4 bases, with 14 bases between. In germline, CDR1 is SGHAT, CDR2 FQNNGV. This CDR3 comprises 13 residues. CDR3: CASQSLVSYGYTF. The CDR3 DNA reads TGTGCCAGCCAATCGCTGGTCAGCTATGGCTACACCTTC.

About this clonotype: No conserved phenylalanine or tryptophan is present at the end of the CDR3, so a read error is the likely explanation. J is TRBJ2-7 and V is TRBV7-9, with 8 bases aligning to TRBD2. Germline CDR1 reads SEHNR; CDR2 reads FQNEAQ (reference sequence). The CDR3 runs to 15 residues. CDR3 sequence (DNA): TGTGCAAGCAGCAAGCGGGGGAGACAGAACTACGAGCAGTACTTA. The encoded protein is CASSKRGRQNYEQYL.

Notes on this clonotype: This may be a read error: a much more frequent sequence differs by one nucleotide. Here the CDR3 DNA reads TGCGCCAGCAGCCGGACAGAGAATCAGCCCCATCATTTT. Encoded protein: CASSRTENQPHHF. This chain connects TRBV10-2 to TRBJ1-5; possible D gene TRBD1, 6 bases. The CDR3 is 13 residues long. CDR1 is WSHSY, CDR2 SAAADI, per germline.

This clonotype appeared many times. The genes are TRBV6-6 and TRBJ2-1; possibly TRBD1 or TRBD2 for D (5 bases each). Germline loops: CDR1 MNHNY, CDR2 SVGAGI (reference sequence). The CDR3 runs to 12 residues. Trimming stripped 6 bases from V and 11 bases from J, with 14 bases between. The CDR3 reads CASRHGANKQFF. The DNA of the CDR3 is TGTGCCAGCAGGCACGGGGCTAACAAGCAGTTCTTC.

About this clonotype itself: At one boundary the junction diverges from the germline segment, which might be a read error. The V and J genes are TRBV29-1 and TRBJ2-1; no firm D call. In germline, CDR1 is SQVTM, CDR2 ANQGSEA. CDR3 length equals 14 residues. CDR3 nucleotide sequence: TGCAGCGTTGAATGGCACGACCCTAACAATGATCAGTTCTTC. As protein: CSVEWHDPNNDQFF.

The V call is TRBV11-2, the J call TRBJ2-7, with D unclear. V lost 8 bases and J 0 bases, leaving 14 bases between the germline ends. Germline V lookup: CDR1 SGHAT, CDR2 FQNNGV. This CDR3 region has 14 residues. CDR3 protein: CASCYDRSSYEQYF. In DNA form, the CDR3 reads TGTGCCAGCTGCTACGATAGGAGCTCCTACGAGCAGTACTTC.

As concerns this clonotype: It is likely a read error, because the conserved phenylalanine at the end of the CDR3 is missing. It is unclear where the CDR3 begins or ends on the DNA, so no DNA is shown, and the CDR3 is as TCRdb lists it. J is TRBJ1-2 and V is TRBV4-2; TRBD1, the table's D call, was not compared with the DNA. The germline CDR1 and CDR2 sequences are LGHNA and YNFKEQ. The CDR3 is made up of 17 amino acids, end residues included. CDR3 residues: CASSPRDREGLGSGYAS.

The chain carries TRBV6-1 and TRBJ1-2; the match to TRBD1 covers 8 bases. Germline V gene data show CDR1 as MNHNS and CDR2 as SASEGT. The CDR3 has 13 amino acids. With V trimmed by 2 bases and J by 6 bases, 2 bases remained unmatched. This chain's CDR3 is CASSERQGNGYTF. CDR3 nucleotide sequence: TGTGCCAGCAGTGAAAGACAGGGGAATGGCTACACCTTC.

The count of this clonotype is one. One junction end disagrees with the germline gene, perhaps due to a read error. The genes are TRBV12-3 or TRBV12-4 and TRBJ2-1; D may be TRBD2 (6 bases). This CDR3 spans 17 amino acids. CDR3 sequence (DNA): TGTGTCAGCAGCTCGGTAAATCGGGAGAGTCCCTACAATGAGCAGTTCTTC. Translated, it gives CVSSSVNRESPYNEQFF.

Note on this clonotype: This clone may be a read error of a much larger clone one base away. CDR3 sequence reads: CASSSPRQGMDCEQYF. Here the CDR3 DNA reads TGTGCCAGCAGTAGTCCCAGACAGGGGATGGACTGCGAGCAGTACTTC. The rearrangement joins TRBV6-5 to TRBJ2-7, with 8 bases aligning to TRBD1. The V and J ends lost 5 bases and 6 bases, in that order; junction bases with no gene match: 15. The germline CDR1 and CDR2 sequences are MNHEY and SVGAGI. The CDR3 runs 16 residues.

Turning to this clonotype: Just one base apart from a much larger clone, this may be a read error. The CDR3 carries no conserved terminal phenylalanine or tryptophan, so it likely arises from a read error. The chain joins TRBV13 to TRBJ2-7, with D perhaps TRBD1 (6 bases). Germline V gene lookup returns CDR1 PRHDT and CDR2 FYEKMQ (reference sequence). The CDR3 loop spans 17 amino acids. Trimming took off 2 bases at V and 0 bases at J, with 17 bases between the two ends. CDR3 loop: CASSLSPGQGHSYEQYL. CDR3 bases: TGTGCCAGCAGCTTATCTCCCGGGCAGGGGCACTCCTACGAGCAGTACTTA.

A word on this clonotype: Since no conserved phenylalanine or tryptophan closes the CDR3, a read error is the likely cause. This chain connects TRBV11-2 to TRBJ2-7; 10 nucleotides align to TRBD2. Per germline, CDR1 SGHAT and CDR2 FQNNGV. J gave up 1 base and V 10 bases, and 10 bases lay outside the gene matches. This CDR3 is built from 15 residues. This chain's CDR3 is CANSALTSGSYEQYS. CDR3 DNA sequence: TGTGCCAACAGTGCCTTGACTAGCGGGTCCTACGAGCAGTACTCC.

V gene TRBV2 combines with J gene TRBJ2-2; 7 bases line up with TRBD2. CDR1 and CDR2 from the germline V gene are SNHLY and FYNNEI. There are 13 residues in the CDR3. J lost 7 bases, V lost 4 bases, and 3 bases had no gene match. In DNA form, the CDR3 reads TGTGCCAGCAGTGTCGGACTAGACGGGGAGCTGTTTTTT. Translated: CASSVGLDGELFF.

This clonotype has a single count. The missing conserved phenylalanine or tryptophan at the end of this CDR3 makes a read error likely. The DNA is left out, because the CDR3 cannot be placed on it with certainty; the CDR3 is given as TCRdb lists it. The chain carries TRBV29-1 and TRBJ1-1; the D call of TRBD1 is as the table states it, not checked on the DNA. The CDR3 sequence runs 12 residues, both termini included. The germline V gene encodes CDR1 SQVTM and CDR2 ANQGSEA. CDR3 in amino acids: CSFARQETEAFS.

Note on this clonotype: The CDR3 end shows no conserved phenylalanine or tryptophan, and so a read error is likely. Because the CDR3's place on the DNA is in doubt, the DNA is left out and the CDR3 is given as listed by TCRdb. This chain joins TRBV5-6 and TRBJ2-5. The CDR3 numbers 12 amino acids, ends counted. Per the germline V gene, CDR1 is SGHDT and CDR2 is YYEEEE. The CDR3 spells CASSSMKETQHY.